This TCR beta chain was sequenced during a study of cytomegalovirus exposure and HLA in healthy donors. Germline CDR1 and CDR2: LNHDA and SQIVND (reference sequence). The V end lost 10 bases, the J end lost 6 bases, and 18 bases lay between the germline ends. The length of the CDR3 is 13 residues. At the time of sampling, donors were nominally healthy, though unrecorded immune exposures were likely. PCR amplification relied on 60 Vbeta primers (plus 13 Jbeta primers). Only in-frame clones appear in the TCRdb table, and some are missing; sequencing was by immunoSEQ multiplex PCR. Counted here are fewer than 200,000 clones, approximately 71% occurring once; the ten biggest clones make up over 4.5%. Study outcomes and limitations: Across donors, most TCRs were seen rarely, yet some public ones were widespread. Common viral pathogens seemed to be connected with several of the most significant clusters, according to a later analysis. Cytomegalovirus association was assigned to about 150 TCR beta chains.

This clone was detected a few times. The antigen is unknown. The chain couples TRBV19 to TRBJ1-2; D is possibly TRBD1 (6 bases). Sequenced material: PBMCs. The clonotype originates from a male donor in good health and CMV-seronegative. CDR3 region: CATRQAGGNGYTF. The CDR3, as DNA: TGTGCCACCAGACAGGCAGGAGGAAATGGCTACACCTTC.